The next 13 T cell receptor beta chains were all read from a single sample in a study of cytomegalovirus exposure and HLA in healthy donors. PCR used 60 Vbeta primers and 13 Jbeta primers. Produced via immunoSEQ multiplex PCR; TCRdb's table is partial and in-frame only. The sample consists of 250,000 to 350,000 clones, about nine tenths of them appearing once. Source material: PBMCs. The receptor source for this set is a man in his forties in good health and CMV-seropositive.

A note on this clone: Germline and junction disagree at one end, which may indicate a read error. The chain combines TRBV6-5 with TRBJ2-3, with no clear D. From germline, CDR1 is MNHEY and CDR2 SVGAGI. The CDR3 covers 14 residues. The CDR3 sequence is CAGSYDSVTDTQYF. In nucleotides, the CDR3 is TGTGCCGGCAGTTATGATTCAGTCACAGATACGCAGTATTTT.

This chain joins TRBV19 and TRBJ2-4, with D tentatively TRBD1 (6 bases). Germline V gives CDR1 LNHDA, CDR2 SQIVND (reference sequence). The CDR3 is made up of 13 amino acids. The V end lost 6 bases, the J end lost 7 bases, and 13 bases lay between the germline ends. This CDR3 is CASRYRDVNIQYF. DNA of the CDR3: TGTGCCAGTAGGTACAGGGATGTGAACATTCAGTACTTC.

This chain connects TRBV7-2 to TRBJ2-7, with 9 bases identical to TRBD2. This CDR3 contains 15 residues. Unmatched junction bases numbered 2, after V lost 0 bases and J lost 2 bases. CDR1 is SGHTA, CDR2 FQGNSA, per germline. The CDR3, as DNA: TGTGCCAGCAGCTTAGCGACTAGCGGACCCTACGAGCAGTACTTC. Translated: CASSLATSGPYEQYF.

The CDR3 spells CASSLRVTDTQYF. The CDR3, as DNA: TGTGCCAGCAGCCTCCGAGTAACAGATACGCAGTATTTT. The chain recombines TRBV11-3 with TRBJ2-3; no clear D gene. Looked up from germline, CDR1 is SGHNT and CDR2 is YENEEA. Trimming took 5 bases from V and 3 from J, leaving 9 bases between them. This CDR3 contains 13 residues.

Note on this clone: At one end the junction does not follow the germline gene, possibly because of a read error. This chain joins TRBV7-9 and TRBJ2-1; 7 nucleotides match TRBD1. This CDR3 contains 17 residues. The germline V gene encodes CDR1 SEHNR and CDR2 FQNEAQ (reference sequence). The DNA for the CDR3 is TGTTCCAGCAGCTCCTGGGGACGGGACAGCTCCTACAATGAGCAGTTCTTC. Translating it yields CSSSSWGRDSSYNEQFF.

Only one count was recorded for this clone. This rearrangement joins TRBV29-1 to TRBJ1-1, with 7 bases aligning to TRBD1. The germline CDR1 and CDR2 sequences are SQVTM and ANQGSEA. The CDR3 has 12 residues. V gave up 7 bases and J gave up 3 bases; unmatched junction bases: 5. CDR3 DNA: TGCAGCGGGGGACAGACATACACTGAAGCTTTCTTT. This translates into CSGGQTYTEAFF.

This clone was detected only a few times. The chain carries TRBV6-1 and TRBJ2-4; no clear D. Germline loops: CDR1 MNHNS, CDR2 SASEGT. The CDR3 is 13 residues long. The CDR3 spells CAASGDPKNIQYF. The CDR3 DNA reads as TGTGCTGCGTCGGGTGATCCCAAAAACATTCAGTACTTC.

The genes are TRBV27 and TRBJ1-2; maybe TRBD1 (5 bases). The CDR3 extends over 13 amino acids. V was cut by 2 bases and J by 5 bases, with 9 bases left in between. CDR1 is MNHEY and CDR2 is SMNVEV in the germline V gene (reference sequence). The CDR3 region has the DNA TGTGCCAGCAGTTTAGGACAAGAGTATGGCTACACCTTC. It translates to CASSLGQEYGYTF.

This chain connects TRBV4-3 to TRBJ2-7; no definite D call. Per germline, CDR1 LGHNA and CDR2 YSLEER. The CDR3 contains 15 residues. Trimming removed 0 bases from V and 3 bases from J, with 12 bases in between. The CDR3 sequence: CASSQEYHADYEQYF. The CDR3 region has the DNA TGCGCCAGCAGCCAAGAATACCACGCAGACTACGAGCAGTACTTC.

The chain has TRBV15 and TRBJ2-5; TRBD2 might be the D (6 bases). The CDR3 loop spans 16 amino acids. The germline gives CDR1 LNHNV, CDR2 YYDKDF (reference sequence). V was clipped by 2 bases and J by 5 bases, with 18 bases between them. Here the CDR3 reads CATSRRERGGEETQYF. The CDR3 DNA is TGTGCCACCAGCAGACGCGAAAGGGGCGGGGAGGAGACCCAGTACTTC.

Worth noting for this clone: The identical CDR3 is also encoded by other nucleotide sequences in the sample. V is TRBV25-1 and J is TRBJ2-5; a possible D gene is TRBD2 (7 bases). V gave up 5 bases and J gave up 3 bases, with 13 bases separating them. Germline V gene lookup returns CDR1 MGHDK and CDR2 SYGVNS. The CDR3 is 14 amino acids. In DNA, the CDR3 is TGTGCCAGCAGTCCCTTAGGGGGGGAAGAGACCCAGTACTTC. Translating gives CASSPLGGEETQYF.

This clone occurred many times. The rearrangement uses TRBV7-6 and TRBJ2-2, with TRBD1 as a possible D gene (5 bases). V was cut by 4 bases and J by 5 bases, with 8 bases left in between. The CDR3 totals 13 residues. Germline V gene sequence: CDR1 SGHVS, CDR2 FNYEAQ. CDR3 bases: TGTGCCAGCAGCTCCAGACAGACCGGGGAGCTGTTTTTT. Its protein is CASSSRQTGELFF.

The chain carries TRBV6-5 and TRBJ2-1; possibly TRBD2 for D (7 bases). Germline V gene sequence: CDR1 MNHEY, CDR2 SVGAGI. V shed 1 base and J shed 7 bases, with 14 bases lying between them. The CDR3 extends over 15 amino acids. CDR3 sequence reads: CASSYYTGGGNEQFF. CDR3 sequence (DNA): TGTGCCAGCAGTTACTACACGGGGGGCGGGAATGAGCAGTTCTTC.